This T cell receptor beta chain is drawn from a study of CD8+ T cells in alopecia areata. The wider study: By percentage of affected scalp area, the severity of treated patients was scored. Regarding the study as a whole: A large proportion of expanded lesional clones were detected persisting in scalp and blood during tofacitinib.

About this clone itself: The antigen remains undetermined.

Treatment described: oral pan-JAK inhibitor, 5-10 mg twice daily. V lost 3 bases, J lost 0 bases, and 12 bases lay in between. The germline gives CDR1 MGHDK, CDR2 SYGVNS. This CDR3 has 17 residues. Extracted RNA was reverse transcribed, and the resulting cDNA served as sequencing template. TCRdb's table, derived via immunoSEQ multiplex PCR, lists solely in-frame clones and lacks some. Among some 160,000 clones listed, roughly two thirds were seen once. The chain links TRBV25-1 to TRBJ2-6; either TRBD1 or TRBD2 may supply D (5 bases each). This clonotype was sampled from a human donor with alopecia areata. The source was CD4+ T cells sorted from blood, collected at week 4, from a patient treated with tofacitinib. Here the CDR3 reads CASSDSLGASGANVLTF. The DNA for the CDR3 is TGTGCCAGCAGTGACTCCCTCGGGGCCTCTGGGGCCAACGTCCTGACTTTC.